The 3 T cell receptor beta chains reported below all come from one sample, sequenced in a study of CD8 T cells in Susac syndrome. A quantity of roughly 0.5 to 1 ug RNA underwent reverse transcription using random hexamers. TCRdb reprocessed the immunoSEQ multiplex PCR reads via MiXCR and lists one record per CDR3 protein. The profile shows approximately 210,000 distinct CDR3 sequences, roughly 93% of them singletons. Sequencing was done on a sample of CD4+ T cells from PBMCs. The receptors derive from a human donor with Susac syndrome.

The CDR3 DNA reads TGTGCCAGCAGCCACCGACAGAGCACAGATACGCAGTATTTT. It translates to CASSHRQSTDTQYF. The V call is TRBV3-1, the J call TRBJ2-3; D might be TRBD1 (5 bases). The ends were cut back, 3 bases at V and 0 bases at J, with 7 bases in the middle. CDR3 length equals 14 residues. Germline CDR1 LGHDT, CDR2 YNNKEL (reference sequence).

This rearrangement joins TRBV6-2 or TRBV6-3 to TRBJ1-5; possibly TRBD1 for D (6 bases). CDR3 length: 17 residues. With 2 bases removed from V and 3 bases from J, the gap between germline ends came to 17 bases. Germline lookup yields CDR1 MNHEY and CDR2 SVGEGT. The CDR3 DNA is TGTGCCAGCAGTTACCCCTCGGGGGCCGCTCCCAATCAGCCCCAGCATTTT. It specifies CASSYPSGAAPNQPQHF.

The rearrangement uses TRBV27 and TRBJ2-2, with D perhaps assigned TRBD1 or TRBD2 (5 bases each). Germline CDR1 is MNHEY and CDR2 is SMNVEV (reference sequence). The CDR3 contains 16 residues. Between the trimmed V and J ends, which lost 3 bases and 0 bases, there was a span of 11 bases. CDR3 sequence reads: CASSFWGPANTGELFF. As DNA, the CDR3 is TGTGCCAGCAGTTTCTGGGGACCCGCGAACACCGGGGAGCTGTTTTTT.